This T cell receptor beta chain is drawn from a study of T cells after yellow fever vaccination. Overall study context: Fractions with few cells were prepared using SMART-Seq v4 Ultra Low Input. General observations from the study: A large majority of primary-vaccination clones showed up again after the booster (around 95% CD4, about 90% CD8). The secondary response showed a weaker magnitude and a faster peak, day 5 versus 15.

Concerning this clonotype itself: The antigen remains unidentified.

A process of 5'RACE template switching, which added a universal primer site and UMIs, was used to make TCR cDNA. TCRdb processed the 5' RACE reads anew with MiXCR; each CDR3 protein has one entry. This sample has around 310,000 distinct CDR3 sequences; 8.5% to 9% occur once, and the top ten carry more than 15%. Germline CDR1 is MNHEY and CDR2 is SMNVEV (reference sequence). This CDR3 region has 15 residues. Trimming cost V 1 base and J 7 bases, with 17 bases left between them. V usage is TRBV27 and J usage is TRBJ2-7, with D perhaps matching TRBD1 (5 bases). The sample here was PBMCs, taken on the day of the first yellow fever vaccination. This receptor was identified in a man between 18 and 35 years old who received the YFV17D yellow fever vaccine. As DNA, the CDR3 is TGTGCCAGCAGTTTATTTCCCGCAGGGCTAGGGGAGCAGTACTTC. The encoded protein is CASSLFPAGLGEQYF.